A selection of T cell receptor beta chains follows, all from one sample in a study of cytomegalovirus exposure and HLA in healthy donors. The data were produced by immunoSEQ multiplex PCR, yet TCRdb's version contains in-frame clones alone and is incomplete. The data contain 120,000 to 150,000 clones, around 84% of them singletons. The source material was PBMCs. Source of these receptors: a boy between 2 and 10 years old in good health and CMV-seronegative. CDR3s include the opening cysteine and the closing phenylalanine or tryptophan. D genes are given only for firm matches. Only some rows state a clone size, as once, few, many or a class for expanded clones.

TRBV18	TRBJ2-1	few	19	TRBD2	CASSPFTSGGGISYNEQFF	TGTGCCAGCTCACCATTCACTAGCGGGGGAGGGATTTCCTACAATGAGCAGTTCTTC
TRBV6-6	TRBJ2-7	NA	15	TRBD1	CASSYSKDRGNEQYF	TGTGCCAGCAGTTACTCTAAGGACAGGGGGAACGAGCAGTACTTC
TRBV7-9	TRBJ1-2	few	14	NA	CSSRLRGASRSYTF	TGTTCCAGCAGGTTAAGGGGCGCTTCGAGAAGCTACACCTTC
TRBV7-2	TRBJ1-1	NA	14	NA	CASSRGHGNTEAFF	TGTGCCAGCAGCCGTGGACACGGGAACACTGAAGCTTTCTTT
TRBV5-1	TRBJ1-5	NA	13	NA	CASSRDSNQPQHF	TGCGCCAGCAGCCGAGATAGCAATCAGCCCCAGCATTTT
TRBV7-3	TRBJ2-6	NA	16	NA	CASSLKTSSGANVLTF	TGTGCCAGCAGCCTCAAGACTAGCTCTGGGGCCAACGTCCTGACTTTC
TRBV5-4	TRBJ1-2	NA	15	NA	CASSLPGAGRAFYTF	TGTGCCAGCAGCTTGCCCGGTGCGGGGAGGGCCTTCTACACCTTC
TRBV14	TRBJ2-1	NA	18	NA	CASSQFGSHRAGYHEQFF	TGTGCCAGCAGCCAATTTGGGTCACACCGTGCCGGGTATCATGAGCAGTTCTTC
TRBV9	TRBJ1-1	NA	15	NA	CASTSTTTVNTEAFF	TGTGCCAGCACGTCCACCACCACGGTAAACACTGAAGCTTTCTTT
TRBV5-1	TRBJ2-3	NA	13	NA	CASSLASRDTQYF	TGCGCCAGCAGCTTGGCCTCTCGGGATACGCAGTATTTT
TRBV28	TRBJ2-7	NA	14	TRBD1	CASSFTGGNYEQYF	TGTGCCAGCAGCTTCACAGGGGGCAATTACGAGCAGTACTTC
TRBV27	TRBJ2-2	NA	17	TRBD1	CASSGTGTTPNTGELFF	TGTGCCAGCAGTGGGACAGGAACCACCCCGAACACCGGGGAGCTGTTTTTT